A single sample is the source of the 19 T cell receptor beta chains below, sequenced in a study of cytotoxic CD8 clonotypes in ibrutinib-treated CLL. Libraries were prepared by immunoSEQ multiplex PCR; TCRdb keeps only in-frame clonotypes and omits some of them. Counted here are 90,000 to 150,000 clones, 58% occurring once; the ten biggest clones make up 37%. The sequencing here drew on PBMCs, taken after 24 months of ibrutinib treatment. The receptors were sampled from a human donor with chronic lymphocytic leukemia.

The V and J genes are TRBV5-5 and TRBJ1-5, with D tentatively TRBD1 (5 bases). From germline, CDR1 is SGHKS and CDR2 YYEKEE (reference sequence). V was shortened by 0 bases and J by 0 bases, with 10 bases between the two germline ends. The CDR3 covers 16 residues. Here the CDR3 DNA reads TGTGCCAGCAGCTTGGGGGGGAGCATTAGCAATCAGCCCCAGCATTTT. Its protein product is CASSLGGSISNQPQHF.

The chain links TRBV7-6 to TRBJ2-7, with unresolved D. V dropped 1 base and J dropped 4 bases, with 8 bases sitting between them. The CDR3 consists of 13 residues. Per germline, CDR1 SGHVS and CDR2 FNYEAQ. CDR3 nucleotides: TGTGCCAGCAGCTTAGGGCACTCGTACGAGCAGTACTTC. Its protein is CASSLGHSYEQYF.

This clone turned up a few times. The chain combines TRBV2 with TRBJ1-5; perhaps TRBD1 as D (6 bases). Germline lookup yields CDR1 SNHLY and CDR2 FYNNEI. Trimming pared 3 bases from V and 7 bases from J, leaving 13 bases between. This CDR3 has 14 residues. In DNA, the CDR3 is TGTGCCAGCAGTGATCAAGGGGGGAGGCAGCCCCAGCATTTT. This translates into CASSDQGGRQPQHF.

V usage is TRBV6-5 and J usage is TRBJ2-2; no reliable D call. Trimming left V 4 bases short and J 4 bases short, with 7 bases between. This CDR3 is 13 amino acids long. CDR1 and CDR2 from the germline V gene are MNHEY and SVGAGI. CDR3 coding DNA: TGTGCCAGCAGTTCTACGAGCACCGGGGAGCTGTTTTTT. Its protein is CASSSTSTGELFF.

This clone has a handful of counts. The gene calls are TRBV29-1 and TRBJ1-1; the D is unclear. Trimming removed 0 bases from V and 8 bases from J, with 10 bases in between. The V gene's germline CDR1 is SQVTM and CDR2 ANQGSEA. The CDR3 runs 12 residues. The CDR3 loop is CSVEDLFPEAFF. DNA for the CDR3: TGCAGCGTTGAAGATCTGTTCCCCGAAGCTTTCTTT. Filled out from reference TRBV29-1 and TRBJ1-1, the complete variable domain reads SAVISQKPSRDICQRGTSLTIQCQVDSQVTMMFWYRQQPGQSLTLIATANQGSEATYESGFVIDKFPISRPNLTFSTLTVSNMSPEDSSIYLCSVEDLFPEAFFGQGTRLTVV.

The V call is TRBV30, the J call TRBJ1-5, with D perhaps matching TRBD1 (6 bases). This CDR3 is 15 amino acids long. The ends were cut back, 1 base at V and 1 base at J, with 11 bases in the middle. Germline lookup yields CDR1 GTSNPN and CDR2 SVGIG (reference sequence). The CDR3 nucleotides are TGTGCCTGGAGTGCAACAGGGACAAGCAATCAGCCCCAGCATTTT. This sequence encodes CAWSATGTSNQPQHF.

V gene TRBV27 combines with J gene TRBJ2-1; TRBD2 agrees at 15 bases. Germline values: CDR1 MNHEY, CDR2 SMNVEV (reference sequence). V lost 3 bases, J lost 0 bases, and 6 bases stayed unmatched. The CDR3 is 19 amino acids. The CDR3 loop reads CASSFGLAGGRGSYNEQFF. The DNA of the CDR3 is TGTGCCAGCAGTTTCGGACTAGCGGGGGGGCGGGGCTCCTACAATGAGCAGTTCTTC.

This clone was counted once. One end of the junction is discordant with germline, which a read error may explain. The rearrangement joins TRBV6-5 to TRBJ2-6; D not resolved. Per the germline V gene, CDR1 is MNHEY and CDR2 is SVGAGI. The CDR3 consists of 13 residues. This CDR3 reads CASSNSGANVLTF. The DNA of the CDR3 is TGTGCCAGCAGTAACTCTGGGGCCAACGTCCTGACTTTC.

The genes are TRBV9 and TRBJ1-4, with a tentative D call TRBD1 (5 bases). The germline V and J ends were trimmed by 2 bases and 8 bases, with 13 bases remaining between them. This CDR3 spans 14 amino acids. CDR1 and CDR2 (germline): SGDLS, YYNGEE. CDR3 nucleotides: TGTGCCAGCAGCGTCGGCGGAGCAGGGGAAAAACTGTTTTTT. It yields the protein CASSVGGAGEKLFF.

The CDR3 spells CASSDGGGAYNEQFF. DNA of the CDR3: TGTGCCAGCAGTGATGGCGGGGGGGCCTACAATGAGCAGTTCTTC. V usage is TRBV6-1 and J usage is TRBJ2-1; 9 nucleotides line up with TRBD2. The CDR3 is 15 residues long. Trimming cost V 3 bases and J 2 bases; bases outside gene matches: 2. Germline V gene data show CDR1 as MNHNS and CDR2 as SASEGT.

This clone was found once. The chain carries TRBV2 and TRBJ1-4; unclear D gene. This CDR3 spans 13 amino acids. V gave up 7 bases and J gave up 8 bases, with 14 bases separating them. Germline assignment: CDR1 SNHLY and CDR2 FYNNEI. The CDR3 here is CASTLGLGEKLFF. CDR3 DNA: TGTGCCAGCACCCTGGGCCTAGGGGAAAAACTGTTTTTT.

The chain is built from TRBV19 and TRBJ1-6; D remains unclear. Trimming shortened V by 5 bases and J by 9 bases, and 17 bases separated the two germline ends. Germline loops: CDR1 LNHDA, CDR2 SQIVND (reference sequence). The CDR3 covers 15 residues. The CDR3 DNA follows: TGTGCCAGTAGTGCCAGGACGGAGGGAGTTTCACCCCTCCACTTT. Amino acid sequence: CASSARTEGVSPLHF.

The chain recombines TRBV5-1 with TRBJ2-3; the D call may be TRBD1 or TRBD2 (5 bases each). V was cut by 6 bases and J by 1 base, with 12 bases left in between. Germline V CDR1 and CDR2: SGHRS, YFSETQ. The CDR3 consists of 14 residues. The chain's CDR3 is CASTLGTRTDTQYF. The CDR3 nucleotides are TGCGCCAGCACTCTGGGGACCCGCACAGATACGCAGTATTTT.

The chain carries TRBV9 and TRBJ2-1; D assignment may be TRBD1 or TRBD2 (5 bases each). The CDR3 has 15 amino acids. With 4 bases removed from V and 0 bases from J, the gap between germline ends came to 11 bases. Germline CDR1 reads SGDLS; CDR2 reads YYNGEE. Here the CDR3 DNA reads TGTGCCAGCAGCTCCGAGGGGAGCTCCTACAATGAGCAGTTCTTC. Translation gives CASSSEGSSYNEQFF. Complete variable domain (other parts from reference TRBV9 and TRBJ2-1): DSGVTQTPKHLITATGQRVTLRCSPRSGDLSVYWYQQSLDQGLQFLIQYYNGEERAKGNILERFSAQQFPDLHSELNLSSLELGDSALYFCASSSEGSSYNEQFFGPGTRLTVL.

The chain has TRBV5-1 and TRBJ1-2; D is perhaps TRBD1 (6 bases). This CDR3 comprises 17 residues. Per the germline V gene, CDR1 is SGHRS and CDR2 is YFSETQ. V was clipped by 0 bases and J by 5 bases, with 20 bases between them. The DNA of the CDR3 is TGCGCCAGCAGCTTGGTGGGGGCAATCGGGCGAGATTATGGCTACACCTTC. Protein sequence: CASSLVGAIGRDYGYTF.

This rearrangement joins TRBV4-2 to TRBJ2-1; 11 positions match TRBD2. Germline V lookup: CDR1 LGHNA, CDR2 YNFKEQ. The CDR3 has 16 residues. Trimming removed 0 bases from V and 9 bases from J; junction bases left unmatched: 7. CDR3 DNA sequence: TGTGCCAGCAGCCAAGATTTAGCGGGGGGGCGAATTGAGCAGTTCTTC. Translating gives CASSQDLAGGRIEQFF.

The chain recombines TRBV7-9 with TRBJ2-7; 8 nucleotides align to TRBD1. The length of the CDR3 is 14 residues. Trimming removed 3 bases from V and 5 bases from J; junction bases left unmatched: 6. CDR1 is SEHNR and CDR2 is FQNEAQ in the germline V gene (reference sequence). CDR3 sequence: CASSFTGGTDEQYF. Written as DNA, the CDR3 is TGTGCCAGCAGCTTCACAGGGGGAACGGACGAGCAGTACTTC.

This chain links TRBV27 with TRBJ1-5; TRBD1 agrees at 7 bases. Germline V gives CDR1 MNHEY, CDR2 SMNVEV (reference sequence). This CDR3 is 13 amino acids long. V lost 6 bases, J lost 7 bases, and 6 bases stayed unmatched. CDR3 nucleotides: TGTGCCAGCAGCAGCGACAGGGCCCAGCCCCAGCATTTT. This encodes CASSSDRAQPQHF.

The rearrangement joins TRBV29-1 to TRBJ2-3; 7 bases agree with TRBD2. CDR1 SQVTM and CDR2 ANQGSEA come from the germline V gene. With V trimmed by 7 bases and J by 0 bases, 4 bases remained unmatched. The CDR3 covers 13 residues. CDR3 nucleotides: TGCAGCGCTAAGCGGGGTAGCACAGATACGCAGTATTTT. Protein product: CSAKRGSTDTQYF.